A selection of T cell receptor beta chains follows, all from one sample in a study of T cells in localized non-small cell lung cancer. The protocol was immunoSEQ multiplex PCR, while the TCRdb copy is restricted to in-frame clones and leaves out a portion. The data contain tens of thousands of clones, approximately 84% of them seen just once; the ten biggest clones take up roughly 12%. The specimen was peripheral blood, collected before any cancer treatment. These TCRs come from an older female donor with stage I lung adenocarcinoma. The CDR3 runs from the conserved cysteine through the conserved F or W. A D gene is named only where the DNA matches it firmly. Rows give clone size only sometimes, using once, few, many, or a class for an expanded clone.

clone_size,d_call,v_call,j_call,cdr3_aa,cdr3_nt
NA,TRBD1,TRBV5-1,TRBJ1-2,CASSLQGDSYGYTF,TGCGCCAGCAGCCTACAGGGGGATAGCTATGGCTACACCTTC
NA,NA,TRBV2,TRBJ2-7,CASSEASMKSEQYF,TGTGCCAGCAGTGAAGCGTCGATGAAGTCGGAGCAGTACTTC
NA,TRBD1,TRBV6-5,TRBJ1-2,CASSYVGQGNVYGYTF,TGTGCCAGCAGTTACGTGGGACAGGGTAATGTCTATGGCTACACCTTC
NA,NA,TRBV5-8,TRBJ1-2,CASSSDSNYGYTF,TGTGCCAGCAGCTCGGACAGTAACTATGGCTACACCTTC
few,TRBD1,TRBV6-5,TRBJ1-1,CASSYSGQRDTEAFF,TGTGCCAGCAGTTACTCGGGACAGCGAGACACTGAAGCTTTCTTT
NA,NA,TRBV5-1,TRBJ2-3,CASSLERARTDTQYF,TGCGCCAGCAGCTTGGAAAGGGCGAGGACAGATACGCAGTATTTT
NA,NA,TRBV21-1,TRBJ1-3,CASSKAEAWEGPGNTIYF,TGTGCCAGCAGCAAAGCCGAGGCGTGGGAAGGCCCTGGAAACACCATATATTTT
NA,NA,TRBV19,TRBJ1-2,CASSPANYGYTF,TGTGCCAGTAGTCCCGCTAACTATGGCTACACCTTC
NA,NA,TRBV11-3,TRBJ1-1,CASSFEGNTEAFF,TGTGCCAGCAGCTTCGAGGGGAACACTGAAGCTTTCTTT
NA,TRBD2,TRBV12-5,TRBJ2-2,CASGLVLAGNFANTGELFF,TGTGCTAGTGGTTTGGTACTAGCGGGGAACTTCGCGAACACCGGGGAGCTGTTTTTT
once,TRBD1,TRBV25-1,TRBJ2-7,CASSDGDRASYEQYF,TGTGCCAGCAGTGACGGGGACAGGGCCTCCTACGAGCAGTACTTC